Below, one TCR beta chain is given with its context. Antigen: not known. V lost 9 bases and J 4 bases, leaving 6 bases between the germline ends. The germline gives CDR1 KGHDR, CDR2 SFDVKD. This CDR3 contains 11 residues. CD4+ T cells that had been cultured provided DNA sequenced with the Oncomine TCR Beta short-read assay. TCRdb called the PCR reads again in MiXCR, with one record for every CDR3 protein. The repertoire has some 10,000 distinct CDR3 sequences, around 60% of them found once; the top ten carry over 20%. The data stem from a study of vaccination and CD4 T cells after COVID-19. Treatment here: roughly 11-day PBMC culture with coronavirus spike peptide pools or control peptides (ViraFEST assay). The collection of CD4+ T cells from the unexposed donor took place before the COVID-19 pandemic (2011-2018). It was SARS-CoV-2 S/N and four cold-coronavirus spikes that probed unexposed-donor CD4+ T cells, cells permitting.

The rearrangement links TRBV24-1 to TRBJ1-3; D is undetermined. The receptor comes from a human donor in good health. Sequencing was done on a sample of CD4+ T cells from blood, cultured in vitro. CDR3 sequence reads: CATGLGNTIYF. The CDR3, as DNA: TGTGCCACCGGGCTCGGAAACACCATATATTTT.